The entry below describes one TCR beta chain. The antigen is not known. The sample originates from a study of blood T cells in healthy people across ages. There are 15 residues in the CDR3. The V and J ends lost 1 base and 1 base respectively, with 9 bases between them. Combining a sample-barcoded 5' primer with a J-beta primer mix, a second PCR ran for about 6 to 12 cycles. TCRdb fed the 5' RACE reads into MiXCR, producing one record per CDR3 protein. In the table there are hundreds of thousands of distinct CDR3 sequences, about 56% of which are singletons. Study-level results: Aged donors had fewer naive CD4+ cells and lower diversity than long-lived donors. Shifts in expanded clonotypes may have been confounded by donor CMV status, which was unknown.

Sequencing was carried out using blood. The chain employs TRBV12-3 or TRBV12-4 and TRBJ2-3, with D tentatively TRBD1 or TRBD2 (5 bases each). The clonotype comes from a man aged 40-49 years in good health. The CDR3 nucleotides read TGTGCCAGCAGTTTAGGGGACGGGCGCACAGATACGCAGTATTTT. It is translated as CASSLGDGRTDTQYF.